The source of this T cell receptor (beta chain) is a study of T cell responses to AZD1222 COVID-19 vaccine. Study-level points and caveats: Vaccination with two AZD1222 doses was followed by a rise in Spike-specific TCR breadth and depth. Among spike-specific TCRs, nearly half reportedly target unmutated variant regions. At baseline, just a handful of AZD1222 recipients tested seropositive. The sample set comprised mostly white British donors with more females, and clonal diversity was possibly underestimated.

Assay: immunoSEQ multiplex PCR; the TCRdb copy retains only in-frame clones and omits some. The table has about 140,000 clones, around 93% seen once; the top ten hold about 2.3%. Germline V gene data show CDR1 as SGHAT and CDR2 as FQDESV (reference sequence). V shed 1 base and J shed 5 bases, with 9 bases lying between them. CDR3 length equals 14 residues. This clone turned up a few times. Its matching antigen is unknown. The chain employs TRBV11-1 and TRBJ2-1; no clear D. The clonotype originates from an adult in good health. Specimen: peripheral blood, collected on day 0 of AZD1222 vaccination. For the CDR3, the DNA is TGTGCCAGCAGCTTAGACTGGAAAAACAATGAGCAGTTCTTC. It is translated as CASSLDWKNNEQFF.